This is a list of T cell receptor beta chains from one sample in a study of CD8 T cells in ankylosing spondylitis. TCRdb called the 5' RACE reads again in MiXCR, with one record for every CDR3 protein. This sample carries 150,000 or so distinct CDR3 sequences, roughly 30% of them seen once, and the ten largest clones take 6%. Sequenced sample: synovial fluid, either unsorted or a sorted T cell fraction (not recorded which). These receptors originate from a male donor with ankylosing spondylitis. Each CDR3 is given with its conserved first and last residue. D genes are given only for firm matches. Expanded clones get a size class; other rows say once, few or many, or leave the size out.

D: TRBD1
J: TRBJ2-1
V: TRBV4-2
size: -
CDR3: CASSQEWRGQGANEQFF
DNA: TGTGCCAGCAGCCAAGAATGGAGGGGACAGGGGGCGAATGAGCAGTTCTTC

D: -
J: TRBJ2-7
V: TRBV9
size: -
CDR3: CASSAGLEGSAEQYF
DNA: TGTGCCAGCAGCGCCGGCCTTGAGGGGAGTGCCGAGCAGTACTTC

D: -
J: TRBJ1-1
V: TRBV5-6
size: few
CDR3: CASSLDISLGKAFF
DNA: TGTGCCAGCAGCTTGGACATTTCTTTGGGAAAAGCTTTCTTT

D: TRBD1
J: TRBJ2-1
V: TRBV28
size: few
CDR3: CASRPGGEVDEQFF
DNA: TGTGCCAGCAGGCCAGGGGGCGAGGTCGATGAGCAGTTCTTC

D: -
J: TRBJ2-7
V: TRBV12-3/TRBV12-4
size: few
CDR3: CASRPDTYEQYF
DNA: TGTGCCAGCAGACCAGACACCTACGAGCAGTACTTC

D: -
J: TRBJ1-5
V: TRBV3-1
size: -
CDR3: CASSQGSGISNQPQHF
DNA: TGTGCCAGCAGCCAAGGCTCGGGGATTAGCAATCAGCCCCAGCATTTT

D: -
J: TRBJ2-3
V: TRBV12-3/TRBV12-4
size: -
CDR3: CASTAGVGTDTQYF
DNA: TGTGCCAGCACCGCCGGAGTGGGTACAGATACGCAGTATTTT

D: TRBD1
J: TRBJ1-1
V: TRBV29-1
size: -
CDR3: CSVTWTGEAFF
DNA: TGCAGCGTAACTTGGACAGGTGAAGCTTTCTTT

D: TRBD1
J: TRBJ1-1
V: TRBV27
size: -
CDR3: CASRTTGPTEAFF
DNA: TGTGCCAGCAGGACGACAGGGCCCACTGAAGCTTTCTTT

D: -
J: TRBJ2-3
V: TRBV27
size: many
CDR3: CASSLTISTDTQYF
DNA: TGTGCCAGCAGTTTAACTATTTCCACAGATACGCAGTATTTT

D: -
J: TRBJ1-1
V: TRBV12-3/TRBV12-4
size: few
CDR3: CASTRGGVNTEAFF
DNA: TGTGCCAGCACCCGAGGGGGTGTGAACACTGAAGCTTTCTTT

D: TRBD1
J: TRBJ1-5
V: TRBV5-1
size: -
CDR3: CASSNGQAEGPQHF
DNA: TGCGCCAGCAGCAACGGACAGGCCGAGGGGCCCCAGCATTTT

D: -
J: TRBJ2-3
V: TRBV10-2
size: few
CDR3: CASSVSFRTQYF
DNA: TGCGCCAGCAGTGTCAGTTTTAGGACGCAGTATTTT

D: TRBD1
J: TRBJ2-6
V: TRBV7-8
size: -
CDR3: CASSLGDRGTGSGANVLTF
DNA: TGTGCCAGCAGCTTAGGCGACAGGGGAACCGGCTCTGGGGCCAACGTCCTGACTTTC

D: -
J: TRBJ1-5
V: TRBV19
size: -
CDR3: CATTQPWGRVNQPQHF
DNA: TGTGCCACTACTCAACCCTGGGGGAGGGTGAATCAGCCCCAGCATTTT

D: TRBD1
J: TRBJ2-7
V: TRBV11-3
size: -
CDR3: CASSSYRGYEQYF
DNA: TGTGCCAGCAGCTCCTACAGGGGCTACGAGCAGTACTTC

D: -
J: TRBJ1-1
V: TRBV6-4
size: few
CDR3: CASSDSARGTEAFF
DNA: TGTGCCAGCAGTGACTCCGCCAGGGGCACTGAAGCTTTCTTT

D: -
J: TRBJ1-2
V: TRBV20-1
size: few
CDR3: CSARDLEGVLKGYTF
DNA: TGCAGTGCTAGAGACTTGGAAGGCGTTCTAAAGGGCTACACCTTC

D: TRBD2
J: TRBJ2-1
V: TRBV20-1
size: few
CDR3: CSARPSGRANEQFF
DNA: TGCAGTGCTAGACCCAGCGGGAGGGCAAATGAGCAGTTCTTC

D: -
J: TRBJ1-5
V: TRBV21-1
size: many
CDR3: CASSKAPDRVGGSNQPQHF
DNA: TGTGCCAGCAGCAAAGCGCCTGACAGGGTAGGGGGTAGCAATCAGCCCCAGCATTTT

D: -
J: TRBJ1-4
V: TRBV21-1
size: -
CDR3: CASSKGPGTGCEKLFF
DNA: TGTGCCAGCAGCAAAGGTCCGGGGACAGGGTGTGAAAAACTGTTTTTT

D: TRBD2
J: TRBJ2-7
V: TRBV7-8
size: -
CDR3: CASSRGLAGGHYEQYF
DNA: TGTGCCAGCAGCCGAGGACTAGCGGGAGGGCACTACGAGCAGTACTTC

D: TRBD2
J: TRBJ2-1
V: TRBV15
size: -
CDR3: CATSRETSGSFNEQFF
DNA: TGTGCCACCAGCAGGGAGACTAGCGGATCCTTCAATGAGCAGTTCTTC

D: TRBD1
J: TRBJ1-1
V: TRBV6-1
size: few
CDR3: CASRREQGATEAFF
DNA: TGTGCCAGCAGGCGGGAGCAGGGGGCGACTGAAGCTTTCTTT

D: TRBD1
J: TRBJ1-2
V: TRBV11-3
size: -
CDR3: CASSWGQGVDGYTF
DNA: TGTGCCAGCAGCTGGGGACAGGGTGTTGATGGCTACACCTTC

D: -
J: TRBJ2-3
V: TRBV7-7
size: -
CDR3: CANISDTQYF
DNA: TGTGCTAATATTTCCGATACGCAGTATTTT

D: -
J: TRBJ1-1
V: TRBV7-6
size: few
CDR3: CASTKGFNTEAFF
DNA: TGTGCCAGCACCAAGGGTTTTAACACTGAAGCTTTCTTT

D: -
J: TRBJ2-3
V: TRBV20-1
size: -
CDR3: CSAREGTSTDTQYF
DNA: TGCAGTGCTAGAGAGGGGACTAGCACAGATACGCAGTATTTT

D: TRBD1
J: TRBJ1-2
V: TRBV12-3/TRBV12-4
size: -
CDR3: CASGHRDRRNYGYTF
DNA: TGTGCCAGCGGTCACCGGGACAGGCGGAACTATGGCTACACCTTC

D: -
J: TRBJ1-1
V: TRBV29-1
size: -
CDR3: CSVLTGAEAFF
DNA: TGCAGCGTCTTGACAGGAGCTGAAGCTTTCTTT

D: -
J: TRBJ2-5
V: TRBV2
size: -
CDR3: CAISGGLQETQYF
DNA: TGTGCCATCTCGGGGGGCCTCCAAGAGACCCAGTACTTC

D: TRBD1
J: TRBJ1-2
V: TRBV20-1
size: many
CDR3: CSATQPGQGGVGYGYTF
DNA: TGCAGTGCTACCCAACCGGGACAGGGAGGAGTTGGCTATGGCTACACCTTC